This T cell receptor beta chain is drawn from a study of blood T cell repertoires in COVID-19. Whole-study context: In each case, the material was cDNA or gDNA derived from T cells, B-cell-depleted T cells, or PBMCs.

In the study's own analysis: Cell counts per sample came from amplifying reference gene primers. The assay was immunoSEQ multiplex PCR, and TCRdb's table has in-frame clones only and misses some. V and J calls and clone size are those listed in that table; D and trimming were worked out from the DNA. The sample consists of more than 95,000 clones, approximately 82% of them appearing once. V lost 8 bases, J lost 5 bases, and 28 bases lay in between. CDR1 and CDR2 (germline): SGHRS, YFSETQ. The CDR3 spans 17 residues. V and J are TRBV5-1 and TRBJ1-2, with no clear D. The TCR comes from a woman aged 50 to 65 with acute or convalescent COVID-19. Sequencing used peripheral blood. CDR3 sequence reads: CASSIAPAALSHYGYTF. The CDR3 DNA is TGCGCCAGTAGCATAGCTCCTGCAGCCTTGAGCCATTATGGCTACACCTTC.